This T cell receptor (beta chain) was profiled in a study of T-cell memory formation after mild COVID-19. Study information: TCR clusters mostly belonged to single donors.

A note on this clonotype: What it recognizes is unknown.

With V trimmed by 7 bases and J by 3 bases, 7 bases remained unmatched. CDR1 is SQVTM, CDR2 ANQGSEA, per germline. The length of the CDR3 is 13 residues. Whole-study results and caveats: Those CD4+ clones that contracted were mainly in CM and EM (CD8+ ones in EMRA).

Using its own MiXCR run on the 5' RACE reads, TCRdb lists one record per CDR3 protein. The sample carries under 700,000 distinct CDR3 sequences, just over 20% recorded once. What was sequenced was PBMCs or a T cell subset sorted from them (not recorded which). The TCR sequence derives from an adult woman who had mild COVID-19 (a few samples of this study predate the infection). Cell type and time point are not known. The V call is TRBV29-1, the J call TRBJ1-2; TRBD1 matches at 8 bases. The CDR3 DNA reads TGCAGCGCATTTAAGACAGGGGACTATGGCTACACCTTC. Amino acid sequence: CSAFKTGDYGYTF.